This T cell receptor beta chain was retrieved from a study of T-cell memory formation after mild COVID-19. Findings and caveats of the study: Mostly located in CM and EM were contracting CD4+ clones, with contracting CD8+ clones located in EMRA. Unconfirmed was the SARS-CoV-2 specificity of second-wave clones that peaked on day 37.

Per germline, CDR1 SEHNR and CDR2 FQNEAQ (reference sequence). CDR3 length equals 14 residues. V was shortened by 5 bases and J by 5 bases, with 13 bases between the two germline ends. In its sample, this clonotype was seen many times. The antigen is not known. Constant-segment-primed 5'RACE gave TCR alpha and TCR beta cDNA libraries with sample barcodes and UMIs. TCRdb analysed the 5' RACE reads with MiXCR anew, one entry per CDR3 protein. This sample has 500,000 to 600,000 distinct CDR3 sequences, with roughly 17% found just once. The sequence was obtained from an adult woman who had mild COVID-19 (a few samples of this study predate the infection). Cell type and time point are not known. The chain has TRBV7-9 and TRBJ2-1; D is unresolved. Source material: PBMCs or a T cell subset sorted from them (not recorded which). CDR3 DNA: TGTGCCAGCAGCCTCGCGCCAGGCGACAATGAGCAGTTCTTC. It yields the protein CASSLAPGDNEQFF.